These 28 T cell receptor beta chains originate from one sample sequenced in a study of T cell changes during pregnancy in multiple sclerosis. Generated by immunoSEQ multiplex PCR, the TCRdb table keeps only in-frame clones and is missing some. Of around 60,000 clones listed, roughly nine tenths were seen once; the top ten hold about 0.5%. The specimen was CD4+ T cells from peripheral blood mononuclear cells, collected after pregnancy. The receptors come from a female donor in good health, enrolled as a control in a pregnancy study.

The chain couples TRBV7-9 to TRBJ2-7, with 12 bases that match TRBD1. Unmatched junction bases numbered 6, after V lost 2 bases and J lost 4 bases. The length of the CDR3 is 16 residues. Germline V lookup: CDR1 SEHNR, CDR2 FQNEAQ (reference sequence). The CDR3 spells CASSLFGTGGIYEQYF. The CDR3 DNA reads TGTGCCAGCAGCTTATTCGGGACAGGGGGCATTTACGAGCAGTACTTC.

This rearrangement joins TRBV25-1 to TRBJ1-2; 7 bases match TRBD1. Germline V gene data show CDR1 as MGHDK and CDR2 as SYGVNS. V shed 5 bases, J shed 6 bases, and the junction held 12 bases outside the gene matches. This CDR3 region has 15 residues. The CDR3: CASSKNPRGVDGYTF. The CDR3 coding sequence is TGTGCCAGCAGTAAAAACCCCAGGGGGGTCGATGGCTACACCTTC.

This clone has just a few counts. The gene calls are TRBV5-8 and TRBJ1-2; 8 bases align to TRBD1. CDR1 and CDR2 (germline): SGHTS, YDEGEE. This CDR3 is 14 amino acids long. V shed 0 bases, J shed 4 bases, and the junction held 2 bases outside the gene matches. Here the CDR3 reads CASSLGQGIYGYTF. The CDR3 region has the DNA TGTGCCAGCAGCTTGGGACAGGGGATCTATGGCTACACCTTC.

The chain links TRBV27 to TRBJ1-1, with D perhaps TRBD1 (6 bases). The CDR3 is 14 residues long. V was trimmed by 5 bases and J by 6 bases, leaving 16 bases between them. Germline loops: CDR1 MNHEY, CDR2 SMNVEV (reference sequence). CDR3 amino acids: CASSRQVGLAEAFF. CDR3 DNA: TGTGCCAGCAGTAGACAGGTCGGATTAGCTGAAGCTTTCTTT.

The rearrangement links TRBV19 to TRBJ1-4; possibly TRBD1 for D (6 bases). The CDR3 covers 13 residues. Per germline, CDR1 LNHDA and CDR2 SQIVND (reference sequence). Trimming cost V 7 bases and J 6 bases, with 12 bases left between them. In DNA, the CDR3 is TGTGCCAGTAACAGGGCCCCGGATGAAAAACTGTTTTTT. It codes for CASNRAPDEKLFF. Full variable domain (rest looked up from reference TRBV19 and TRBJ1-4): DGGITQSPKYLFRKEGQNVTLSCEQNLNHDAMYWYRQDPGQGLRLIYYSQIVNDFQKGDIAEGYSVSREKKESFPLTVTSAQKNPTAFYLCASNRAPDEKLFFGSGTQLSVL.

The V call is TRBV18, the J call TRBJ1-1, with unresolved D. Germline V gives CDR1 KGHSH, CDR2 LQKENI. This CDR3 contains 15 residues. Trimming left V 3 bases short and J 0 bases short, with 11 bases between. The CDR3 region is CASSPSQDLNTEAFF. The CDR3 bases are TGTGCCAGCTCACCTAGCCAAGACTTGAACACTGAAGCTTTCTTT. The variable domain in full, completed from reference TRBV18 and TRBJ1-1, reads NAGVMQNPRHLVRRRGQEARLRCSPMKGHSHVYWYRQLPEEGLKFMVYLQKENIIDESGMPKERFSAEFPKEGPSILRIQQVVRGDSAAYFCASSPSQDLNTEAFFGQGTRLTVV.

This clone showed up just a few times. The rearrangement uses TRBV6-1 and TRBJ2-1, with 12 bases fitting TRBD2. J was trimmed by 10 bases and V by 7 bases; bases with no gene match: 5. The CDR3 length is 13 residues. Germline V gene lookup returns CDR1 MNHNS and CDR2 SASEGT. The CDR3: CASNQGLAGEQFF. The CDR3 DNA follows: TGTGCCAGCAACCAAGGACTAGCGGGGGAGCAGTTCTTC.

About this clone: A read error may produce the germline difference seen at one junction end. J is TRBJ1-2 and V is TRBV7-2; D is ambiguous. There are 11 residues in the CDR3. Germline CDR1 SGHTA, CDR2 FQGNSA. Here the CDR3 reads CASSFDSPRVF. The CDR3 coding sequence is TGTGCCAGCAGCTTTGATTCCCCACGGGTCTTC.

The chain recombines TRBV19 with TRBJ1-2; D is possibly TRBD1 (6 bases). Germline V lookup: CDR1 LNHDA, CDR2 SQIVND (reference sequence). Trimming pared 5 bases from V and 6 bases from J, leaving 22 bases between. This CDR3 spans 16 amino acids. CDR3 loop: CASSAPDRKNSHGYTF. CDR3 coding DNA: TGTGCCAGTAGTGCCCCGGACAGAAAGAACAGCCATGGCTACACCTTC.

The V gene is TRBV14, the J gene TRBJ1-2; the match to TRBD1 covers 7 bases. The V and J ends lost 4 bases and 7 bases, in that order; junction bases with no gene match: 9. The CDR3 covers 14 residues. CDR1 and CDR2 from the germline V gene are SGHDN and FVKESK. The CDR3 DNA reads TGTGCCAGCAGCCGAGACAGGGACATTGGTGGCTACACCTTC. Encoded protein: CASSRDRDIGGYTF.

The V gene is TRBV9, the J gene TRBJ2-6; 8 bases line up with TRBD1. CDR1 is SGDLS and CDR2 is YYNGEE in the germline V gene. V dropped 3 bases and J dropped 4; count of bases not matched to a gene: 6. The CDR3 runs 16 residues. CDR3 in DNA: TGTGCCAGCAGCGGACAGGGGTATCAAGGGGCCAACGTCCTGACTTTC. It is translated as CASSGQGYQGANVLTF.

The CDR3 loop reads CASSLAPILTGPNYGYTF. The DNA for the CDR3 is TGTGCCAGCAGCTTGGCACCTATTTTGACAGGCCCCAACTATGGCTACACCTTC. V is TRBV5-8 and J is TRBJ1-2; maybe TRBD1 (6 bases). This CDR3 contains 18 residues. Germline V gene lookup returns CDR1 SGHTS and CDR2 YDEGEE. The V gene lost 0 bases and the J gene lost 2 bases, with 20 bases spanning the gap.

The CDR3 DNA reads as TGTGCCTGGAGTAGTCAGGGGGCGCGGGAGCAGTACTTC. This sequence encodes CAWSSQGAREQYF. The V call is TRBV30, the J call TRBJ2-7; 8 nucleotides agree with TRBD1. Germline trimming cut 2 bases from V and 7 bases from J; bases unmatched to any gene: 7. The CDR3 loop spans 13 amino acids. Germline CDR1 and CDR2: GTSNPN and SVGIG (reference sequence).

This sequence joins TRBV7-2 and TRBJ1-5; D remains ambiguous. V lost 4 bases to trimming and J lost 4 bases, with 14 bases between them. The CDR3 has 15 residues. Germline V gives CDR1 SGHTA, CDR2 FQGNSA. The CDR3, as DNA: TGTGCCAGCAGCTCGCAGGTCAACCTAAATCAGCCCCAGCATTTT. This encodes CASSSQVNLNQPQHF.

The V gene is TRBV4-1, the J gene TRBJ2-1, with TRBD2 matching 9 bases. The trim removed 0 bases at V and 8 bases at J, leaving 5 bases unmatched. This CDR3 is built from 15 residues. Germline assignment: CDR1 MGHRA and CDR2 YSYEKL. In DNA form, the CDR3 reads TGCGCCAGCAGCCAAGACGCGGGGGGGCGCTATGAGCAGTTCTTC. Translated, it gives CASSQDAGGRYEQFF.

The V gene is TRBV25-1, the J gene TRBJ2-1; a weak D match, TRBD1 (5 bases). Germline assignment: CDR1 MGHDK and CDR2 SYGVNS. The ends were cut back, 1 base at V and 0 bases at J, with 10 bases in the middle. This CDR3 spans 16 amino acids. The CDR3 region has the DNA TGTGCCAGCAGTGAATTACAGGTGAGCTCCTACAATGAGCAGTTCTTC. Its translation is CASSELQVSSYNEQFF.

The chain employs TRBV7-8 and TRBJ1-2, with D possibly being TRBD1 (6 bases). This CDR3 spans 15 amino acids. Germline CDR1 is SGHVS and CDR2 is FQNEAQ. V was clipped by 2 bases and J by 0 bases, with 10 bases between them. The CDR3 is CASSLRDTTNYGYTF. The CDR3 region has the DNA TGTGCCAGCAGCTTACGGGACACCACTAACTATGGCTACACCTTC.

This clone appeared a single time. The genes are TRBV9 and TRBJ2-6; D is possibly TRBD1 (6 bases). CDR1 is SGDLS, CDR2 YYNGEE, per germline. Trimming cost V 3 bases and J 4 bases, with 8 bases left between them. The CDR3 is 14 residues long. The CDR3, as DNA: TGTGCCAGCAGCGACAGGGTGGGGGCCAACGTCCTGACTTTC. Translation gives CASSDRVGANVLTF.

This chain links TRBV11-3 with TRBJ2-7; D might be TRBD2 (5 bases). Germline V gene lookup returns CDR1 SGHNT and CDR2 YENEEA. CDR3 length: 15 amino acids. Deletions cut 3 bases from V and 0 bases from J, with 12 bases between. For the CDR3, the DNA is TGTGCCAGCAGCTTCAGTCGAGGGAGCTCCTACGAGCAGTACTTC. Amino acid sequence: CASSFSRGSSYEQYF.

The chain joins TRBV2 to TRBJ1-4; 8 bases align to TRBD1. This CDR3 has 16 residues. Germline V gene sequence: CDR1 SNHLY, CDR2 FYNNEI. V lost 9 bases, J lost 0 bases, and 9 bases stayed unmatched. The CDR3 DNA reads as TGTGCCAGTTCCACAGGGGGTCTCCCAACTAATGAAAAACTGTTTTTT. It yields the protein CASSTGGLPTNEKLFF.

This sequence joins TRBV6-6 and TRBJ1-6; the D is unclear. CDR3 length: 15 residues. Trimming removed 5 bases from V and 3 bases from J, with 11 bases in between. Germline V lookup: CDR1 MNHNY, CDR2 SVGAGI (reference sequence). The CDR3, as DNA: TGTGCCAGCAGTAACGGTAGGAGCTATAATTCACCCCTCCACTTT. Protein product: CASSNGRSYNSPLHF.

This clone was detected once. The CDR3 DNA is TGTGCCAGTAGTATAGCGAGGGGGTATAGTGGCTACACCTTC. Translation gives CASSIARGYSGYTF. The chain carries TRBV19 and TRBJ1-2, with D perhaps TRBD1 (6 bases). Trimming pared 1 base from V and 7 bases from J, leaving 13 bases between. CDR3 size: 14 residues. CDR1 is LNHDA and CDR2 is SQIVND in the germline V gene (reference sequence).

This chain connects TRBV6-4 to TRBJ1-6, with D possibly TRBD1 on 5 matching bases. This CDR3 has 13 amino acids. CDR1 MRHNA and CDR2 SNTAGT come from the germline V gene. Trimming stripped 2 bases from V and 7 bases from J, with 6 bases between. CDR3 amino acids: CASSDDSNSPLHF. The CDR3 DNA reads as TGTGCCAGCAGTGACGACAGCAATTCACCCCTCCACTTT.

This CDR3 is CASQQSEQGEAFF. The CDR3 nucleotides are TGCGCCAGCCAGCAATCAGAACAGGGTGAAGCTTTCTTT. This rearrangement joins TRBV5-1 to TRBJ1-1; D is perhaps TRBD1 (6 bases). CDR3 size: 13 residues. V gave up 7 bases and J gave up 7 bases, with 17 bases separating them. Germline values: CDR1 SGHRS, CDR2 YFSETQ.

This sequence joins TRBV5-1 and TRBJ1-1; 10 bases fit TRBD1. The CDR3 consists of 15 residues. J gave up 4 bases and V 4 bases, and 7 bases lay outside the gene matches. Germline V gene data show CDR1 as SGHRS and CDR2 as YFSETQ. CDR3 nucleotides: TGCGCCAGCAGCGGACAGGGGGTGGCCGGCACTGAAGCTTTCTTT. It specifies CASSGQGVAGTEAFF.

For this clone: Other DNA sequences from this sample encode an identical CDR3 as well. This chain links TRBV5-1 with TRBJ1-2; the match to TRBD1 covers 7 bases. V lost 0 bases, J lost 7 bases, and 0 bases stayed unmatched. Germline assignment: CDR1 SGHRS and CDR2 YFSETQ. This CDR3 is built from 12 residues. The DNA for the CDR3 is TGCGCCAGCAGCTTGGACAGGGGTGGCTACACCTTC. Translating gives CASSLDRGGYTF.

The chain joins TRBV7-9 to TRBJ1-2; 7 nucleotides agree with TRBD1. Trimming took 3 bases from V and 6 from J; bases not matched to a gene: 1. Germline V gene data show CDR1 as SEHNR and CDR2 as FQNEAQ (reference sequence). The CDR3 sequence is 12 residues long. In nucleotides, the CDR3 is TGTGCCAGCAGCTTGACAGGGAATGGCTACACCTTC. Translated: CASSLTGNGYTF. Complete variable domain (other parts from reference TRBV7-9 and TRBJ1-2): DTGVSQNPRHKITKRGQNVTFRCDPISEHNRLYWYRQTLGQGPEFLTYFQNEAQLEKSRLLSDRFSAERPKGSFSTLEIQRTEQGDSAMYLCASSLTGNGYTFGSGTRLTVV.

In this sample, this clone turned up once. This rearrangement joins TRBV6-1 to TRBJ1-2; D perhaps matches TRBD1 (6 bases). Trimming left V 8 bases short and J 0 bases short, with 10 bases between. This CDR3 region has 13 residues. Germline V gives CDR1 MNHNS, CDR2 SASEGT. The CDR3 loop is CASRDTTNYGYTF. DNA for the CDR3: TGTGCCAGCCGGGACACCACTAACTATGGCTACACCTTC.